These T cell receptor beta chains were read from a single sample in a study of naive CD8 T cells in extremely preterm neonates. Some clones are missing from TCRdb's copy, which holds only in-frame ones; the method was immunoSEQ multiplex PCR. The table has about 7,500 clones, about 98% seen once; the top ten hold around 0.35%. The source material was naive CD8+ T cells from cord blood. These receptors originate from a newborn in good health. Each CDR3 is given with its conserved first and last residue. The D gene is left open where the match is weak. Where a row states a size, it is once, few, many or the class of an expanded clone; other rows omit it.

.	TRBD2	TRBV9	TRBJ2-1	CASSSTSGSYNEQFF	TGTGCCAGCAGCTCGACTAGCGGCTCCTACAATGAGCAGTTCTTC
.	TRBD2	TRBV4-3	TRBJ2-7	CASSQGIGLAGLEQYF	TGCGCCAGCAGCCAAGGCATAGGACTAGCGGGACTCGAGCAGTACTTC
.	.	TRBV29-1	TRBJ2-3	CSVSTDTQYF	TGCAGCGTCTCCACAGATACGCAGTATTTT
.	.	TRBV7-9	TRBJ1-2	CASSDTGNPANYGYTF	TGTGCCAGCAGTGACACAGGGAACCCCGCTAACTATGGCTACACCTTC
.	.	TRBV7-3	TRBJ2-2	CASSSPGDGTGELFF	TGTGCCAGCAGCTCCCCAGGGGATGGCACCGGGGAGCTGTTTTTT
.	TRBD1	TRBV7-6	TRBJ1-1	CASSPGQGMNTEAFF	TGTGCCAGCAGCCCCGGACAGGGAATGAACACTGAAGCTTTCTTT
.	.	TRBV5-6	TRBJ2-7	CASSLYPGPFYEQYF	TGTGCCAGCAGCTTGTACCCAGGGCCCTTCTACGAGCAGTACTTC
.	.	TRBV4-1	TRBJ1-1	CASSQERETEAFF	TGCGCCAGCAGCCAAGAGAGAGAAACTGAAGCTTTCTTT
.	TRBD1	TRBV15	TRBJ1-6	CATSKGTGNSPLHF	TGTGCCACCAGCAAGGGGACAGGGAATTCACCCCTCCACTTT
.	TRBD1	TRBV5-4	TRBJ1-2	CASSLDPGQGPYGYTF	TGTGCCAGCAGCTTGGATCCCGGACAGGGACCTTATGGCTACACCTTC
.	.	TRBV4-1	TRBJ1-6	CASSQDHGGFNSPLHF	TGCGCCAGCAGCCAAGATCACGGAGGTTTCAATTCACCCCTCCACTTT
.	TRBD1	TRBV30	TRBJ1-5	CAWTTGVNNQPQHF	TGTGCCTGGACGACAGGGGTGAACAATCAGCCCCAGCATTTT
.	TRBD1	TRBV27	TRBJ1-2	CASSPRDRGYGYTF	TGTGCCAGCAGTCCCAGGGACAGGGGGTATGGCTACACCTTC
.	.	TRBV5-6	TRBJ1-2	CASSLVGRAGYTF	TGTGCCAGCAGCTTGGTTGGCAGGGCTGGCTACACCTTC
once	.	TRBV11-2	TRBJ2-1	CASSPGLVEQFF	TGTGCCAGCAGCCCGGGACTCGTCGAGCAGTTCTTC
.	.	TRBV28	TRBJ1-1	CASTLAPSPNTEAFF	TGTGCCAGCACCTTAGCCCCCTCTCCGAACACTGAAGCTTTCTTT
.	TRBD2	TRBV7-8	TRBJ2-5	CASSLFLSGGPYF	TGTGCCAGCAGCTTATTCCTCTCGGGGGGACCGTACTTC
once	.	TRBV7-9	TRBJ2-1	CASSQGLNNEQFF	TGTGCCAGCAGCCAGGGACTTAACAATGAGCAGTTCTTC
.	.	TRBV30	TRBJ1-1	CAWSAPFLMNTEAFF	TGTGCCTGGAGTGCTCCTTTCTTAATGAACACTGAAGCTTTCTTT
.	TRBD1	TRBV5-5	TRBJ1-1	CASSWGTGSNTEAFF	TGTGCCAGCAGCTGGGGGACAGGGTCGAACACTGAAGCTTTCTTT
.	TRBD2	TRBV6-9	TRBJ2-3	CASRPDPPSGGRDTQYF	TGTGCCAGCAGGCCCGATCCTCCTAGCGGGGGTCGAGATACGCAGTATTTT
.	.	TRBV4-1	TRBJ2-5	CASSQERATYQETQYF	TGCGCCAGCAGCCAAGAGCGGGCGACTTACCAAGAGACCCAGTACTTC
.	TRBD2	TRBV30	TRBJ2-3	CAWGLAGGTDTQYF	TGTGCCTGGGGACTAGCGGGGGGCACAGATACGCAGTATTTT
.	TRBD1	TRBV5-3	TRBJ1-2	CASSLGTGDYGYTF	TGTGCCAGCAGCTTGGGAACAGGGGACTATGGCTACACCTTC
.	.	TRBV4-3	TRBJ1-2	CASSQDNAGYGYTF	TGCGCCAGCAGCCAAGATAACGCAGGCTATGGCTACACCTTC
.	TRBD1	TRBV7-2	TRBJ1-2	CASQPGQGGYGYTF	TGTGCCAGCCAGCCCGGTCAGGGGGGCTATGGCTACACCTTC
once	TRBD1	TRBV30	TRBJ1-6	CAWKDRGRYNSPLHF	TGTGCCTGGAAGGACAGGGGGCGTTATAATTCACCCCTCCACTTT
.	.	TRBV2	TRBJ2-3	CASSDFSVTSTDTQYF	TGTGCCAGCAGTGATTTTAGCGTGACTAGCACAGATACGCAGTATTTT
.	.	TRBV11-2	TRBJ1-1	CASSLWGGTEAFF	TGTGCCAGCAGCTTATGGGGGGGCACTGAAGCTTTCTTT
.	.	TRBV4-3	TRBJ2-2	CASSQEGTRNTGELFF	TGCGCCAGCAGCCAAGAAGGGACTCGGAACACCGGGGAGCTGTTTTTT
.	TRBD1	TRBV2	TRBJ2-2	CASSHTGESTGELFF	TGTGCCAGCAGTCACACAGGGGAAAGCACCGGGGAGCTGTTTTTT
.	.	TRBV7-9	TRBJ1-1	CASSFGGAEAFF	TGTGCCAGCAGCTTCGGAGGGGCTGAGGCTTTCTTT
.	.	TRBV9	TRBJ1-1	CASSVGGRGTEAFF	TGTGCCAGCAGCGTAGGCGGGCGTGGGACTGAAGCTTTCTTT
.	.	TRBV15	TRBJ2-7	CATKDGHSYEQYF	TGTGCCACCAAGGACGGACATTCCTACGAGCAGTACTTC
.	.	TRBV30	TRBJ1-5	CAWSLAYSNQPQHF	TGTGCCTGGAGTCTTGCCTATAGCAATCAGCCCCAGCATTTT